The next 4 T cell receptor beta chains were all read from a single sample in a study of shared clonotypes between healthy human individuals (dated by TCRdb to about 2020). Library construction relied on the immunoSEQ multiplex PCR assay. TCRdb mirrors the immuneACCESS table, restricted to in-frame sequences. Some clones are absent from its copies; in checked studies, under half trace to an unresolved V gene, and the reason for the others is unknown. A total of 2 million to 2.5 million clones appear in this sample, 85% to 95% of them only once. The ten most abundant clones make up 0.1% to 0.15% of the sample. Sequenced input: naive CD4+ T cells sorted from blood. This specimen's cell subset or site label, per the study, means: CD45RA+ positively selected. Receptor source: a man in his late teens or twenties in good health.

The rearrangement uses TRBV11-2 and TRBJ2-5, with 8 bases fitting TRBD2. V shed 2 bases, J shed 7 bases, and the junction held 6 bases outside the gene matches. The CDR3 runs 14 residues. Germline CDR1 and CDR2: SGHAT and FQNNGV. DNA of the CDR3: TGTGCCAGCAGCTTAACGGGAGGGGAGCGGACCCAGTACTTC. Amino acid sequence: CASSLTGGERTQYF. The full variable domain, in which reference TRBV11-2 and TRBJ2-5 provide the parts outside the CDR3, is EAGVAQSPRYKIIEKRQSVAFWCNPISGHATLYWYQQILGQGPKLLIQFQNNGVVDDSQLPKDRFSAERLKGVDSTLKIQPAKLEDSAVYLCASSLTGGERTQYFGPGTRLLVL.

The chain couples TRBV5-4 to TRBJ1-1; D unresolved. Germline V gene sequence: CDR1 SGHNT, CDR2 YYREEE (reference sequence). V lost 2 bases to trimming and J lost 1 base, with 12 bases between them. The CDR3 totals 15 residues. The CDR3 DNA follows: TGTGCCAGCAGCTTATCCGCCTCAGGGAACACTGAAGCTTTCTTT. This encodes CASSLSASGNTEAFF.

With respect to this clone: Other DNA sequences in this specimen translate into the identical CDR3. The chain joins TRBV7-9 to TRBJ1-5, with D maybe TRBD1 (5 bases). The germline CDR1 and CDR2 sequences are SEHNR and FQNEAQ (reference sequence). V gave up 1 base and J gave up 2 bases, with 9 bases separating them. This CDR3 is built from 15 residues. The CDR3 nucleotides read TGTGCCAGCAGCTTAGGGGGCGGCGGCAATCAGCCCCAGCATTTT. Translation: CASSLGGGGNQPQHF.

As for this clone: Other DNA sequences within the sample encode an identical CDR3. The chain links TRBV5-1 to TRBJ2-7; D is unclear. Between the trimmed V and J ends, which lost 3 bases and 3 bases, there was a span of 4 bases. The CDR3 runs 11 residues. CDR1 and CDR2 (germline): SGHRS, YFSETQ. Here the CDR3 reads CASSSGYEQYF. The CDR3 nucleotides are TGCGCCAGCAGCTCCGGCTACGAGCAGTACTTC. Complete variable domain (other parts from reference TRBV5-1 and TRBJ2-7): KAGVTQTPRYLIKTRGQQVTLSCSPISGHRSVSWYQQTPGQGLQFLFEYFSETQRNKGNFPGRFSGRQFSNSRSEMNVSTLELGDSALYLCASSSGYEQYFGPGTRLTVT.